This T cell receptor beta chain was profiled in a study of T cell responses to AZD1222 COVID-19 vaccine. With respect to this clone: Its antigen is not known.

Trimming cost V 0 bases and J 4 bases, with 19 bases left between them. CDR1 is GTSNPN and CDR2 is SVGIG in the germline V gene (reference sequence). This CDR3 comprises 16 residues. Sequenced by immunoSEQ multiplex PCR; TCRdb stores in-frame clones only, minus some. The sample holds 90,000 to 150,000 clones; roughly 86% are singletons and the top ten take less than 3.5%. Study-level points and caveats: Across the whole spike, CD4 TCRs peaked at regions 160-218 and 743-854.

The receptor was isolated from an adult who received the AZD1222 COVID-19 vaccine. The source material was peripheral blood, sampled 28 days after the second AZD1222 dose. The rearrangement uses TRBV30 and TRBJ2-7, with D hard to call. As DNA, the CDR3 is TGTGCCTGGAGTGTTAGTTGGAATCGAGAGGCGTACGAGCAGTACTTC. The encoded protein is CAWSVSWNREAYEQYF. Complete variable domain (other parts from reference TRBV30 and TRBJ2-7): SQTIHQWPATLVQPVGSPLSLECTVEGTSNPNLYWYRQAAGRGLQLLFYSVGIGQISSEVPQNLSASRPQDRQFILSSKKLLLSDSGFYLCAWSVSWNREAYEQYFGPGTRLTVT.